Following are 32 T cell receptor beta chains from one sample sequenced in a study of vaccination and CD4 T cells after COVID-19. These receptors' antigens are unknown. The treatment denotes: roughly 11-day PBMC culture with coronavirus spike peptide pools or control peptides (ViraFEST assay). Prior to the COVID-19 pandemic (2011-2018), the unexposed donor's CD4+ T cells were collected. With the Oncomine TCR Beta short-read assay, DNA from cultured CD4+ T cells was sequenced. TCRdb used MiXCR to reprocess the PCR reads, holding one entry per CDR3 protein. The top ten clones hold about 33% of a sample with 650 or so distinct CDR3 sequences, around 10% of them seen once. The sequenced sample consisted of CD4+ T cells from blood, cultured in vitro. The receptor set was obtained from a human donor in good health.

In its sample, this clonotype ranks as medium-sized. This chain joins TRBV20-1 and TRBJ2-7; no definite D call. CDR3 length equals 14 residues. The V gene's germline CDR1 is DFQATT and CDR2 SNEGSKA (reference sequence). Trimming shortened V by 1 base and J by 2 bases, and 12 bases separated the two germline ends. CDR3 loop: CSARAEAPTYEQYF. In nucleotides, the CDR3 is TGCAGTGCTAGAGCGGAAGCTCCGACCTACGAGCAGTACTTC.

By share, this clonotype counts as medium-sized. The rearrangement links TRBV30 to TRBJ1-1; no definite D call. Germline CDR1 and CDR2: GTSNPN and SVGIG (reference sequence). Between the trimmed V and J ends, which lost 0 bases and 5 bases, there was a span of 10 bases. The CDR3 loop spans 13 amino acids. For the CDR3, the DNA is TGTGCCTGGAGTGTATGGGAAGGAACTGAAGCTTTCTTT. Translating gives CAWSVWEGTEAFF.

This clonotype is deemed medium-sized. V gene TRBV6-2 or TRBV6-3 combines with J gene TRBJ2-1; a weak D match, TRBD2 (5 bases). Looked up from germline, CDR1 is MNHEY and CDR2 is SVGEGT. The germline V and J ends were trimmed by 1 base and 6 bases, with 13 bases remaining between them. This CDR3 has 15 amino acids. Here the CDR3 reads CASSYFGLWANEQFF. CDR3 nucleotide sequence: TGTGCCAGCAGTTACTTTGGACTCTGGGCCAATGAGCAGTTCTTC.

This clonotype ranks as large. CDR3 DNA: TGTGCCACCAGTGATCCCCGGACAGGGGGCACCGGGGAGCTGTTTTTT. It specifies CATSDPRTGGTGELFF. The chain joins TRBV24-1 to TRBJ2-2, with 10 bases aligning to TRBD1. The V gene end was trimmed by 3 bases and the J gene end by 4 bases; junction bases not matched to a gene: 4. Germline V gene lookup returns CDR1 KGHDR and CDR2 SFDVKD. CDR3 length: 16 residues.

This clonotype is large within its sample. This chain connects TRBV20-1 to TRBJ2-3; 7 bases align to TRBD1. J gave up 3 bases and V 2 bases, and 8 bases lay outside the gene matches. CDR3 length equals 15 residues. Per the germline V gene, CDR1 is DFQATT and CDR2 is SNEGSKA (reference sequence). Written as DNA, the CDR3 is TGCAGTGCTAGAATCACAGGGGATATTACAGATACGCAGTATTTT. This codes for CSARITGDITDTQYF.

This chain links TRBV5-1 with TRBJ2-2; 8 nucleotides align to TRBD1. After removal of 2 bases from V and 2 bases from J, the junction contained 2 bases not matched to a gene. The CDR3 runs 15 residues. CDR1 and CDR2 (germline): SGHRS, YFSETQ. CDR3 DNA sequence: TGCGCCAGCAGCTTCAGGGGGCAAAACACCGGGGAGCTGTTTTTT. This gives the protein CASSFRGQNTGELFF.

The rearrangement links TRBV5-1 to TRBJ2-3; 8 positions agree with TRBD1. The V segment lost 4 bases and the J segment 0 bases; nucleotides outside the gene matches: 7. The CDR3 sequence is 16 residues long. Per the germline V gene, CDR1 is SGHRS and CDR2 is YFSETQ. DNA for the CDR3: TGCGCCAGCAGCCTACAGGGGGGCTTTAGCACAGATACGCAGTATTTT. Translating gives CASSLQGGFSTDTQYF.

Relative to its sample, this clonotype is large. The rearrangement uses TRBV20-1 and TRBJ2-4, with 10 nucleotides matching TRBD2. Germline V lookup: CDR1 DFQATT, CDR2 SNEGSKA (reference sequence). The V and J ends lost 3 bases and 7 bases, in that order; junction bases with no gene match: 12. The CDR3 has 16 residues. The CDR3 DNA reads as TGCAGTGCTAGTAGGTCTAGCGGGGGTCGGCGGAACATTCAGTACTTC. It codes for CSASRSSGGRRNIQYF.

Judged by abundance, this clonotype is medium-sized. V is TRBV7-2 and J is TRBJ2-1; 11 bases align to TRBD2. Trimming cost V 5 bases and J 9 bases; bases outside gene matches: 6. The CDR3 sequence is 14 residues long. CDR1 is SGHTA, CDR2 FQGNSA, per germline. CDR3 DNA sequence: TGTGCCAGCAGCGGGGGACTAGCGGCTAGTGAGCAGTTCTTC. Translation: CASSGGLAASEQFF.

In this sample, this clonotype is medium-sized. Here the CDR3 reads CSAARLADTQYF. The CDR3 DNA reads TGCAGCGCTGCGCGGTTGGCGGATACGCAGTATTTT. This chain connects TRBV29-1 to TRBJ2-3; D ambiguous. The V and J ends lost 7 bases and 6 bases respectively, with 14 bases between them. The CDR3 extends over 12 amino acids. Looked up from germline, CDR1 is SQVTM and CDR2 is ANQGSEA.

Here the CDR3 DNA reads TGTGCCAGCAGCGTATTACTAGCGGGAGGGCCGTGGGAGCAGTTCTTC. It specifies CASSVLLAGGPWEQFF. The chain combines TRBV9 with TRBJ2-1; 13 bases are shared with TRBD2. The V gene's germline CDR1 is SGDLS and CDR2 YYNGEE. The CDR3 has 16 residues. Losses at the gene ends were 1 base for V and 10 bases for J; bases not matched to a gene: 8.

This clonotype counts as large. This chain joins TRBV20-1 and TRBJ2-1; D might be TRBD2 (6 bases). The CDR3 consists of 15 residues. V dropped 0 bases and J dropped 5 bases, with 14 bases sitting between them. Germline loops: CDR1 DFQATT, CDR2 SNEGSKA (reference sequence). The chain's CDR3 is CSARDQSGLNNEQFF. For the CDR3, the DNA is TGCAGTGCTAGAGATCAATCGGGACTTAACAATGAGCAGTTCTTC.

Sample share makes this clonotype medium-sized. The chain is built from TRBV30 and TRBJ1-2; D not resolved. The V gene lost 5 bases and the J gene lost 8 bases, with 24 bases spanning the gap. Germline loops: CDR1 GTSNPN, CDR2 SVGIG (reference sequence). The CDR3 has 15 residues. This chain's CDR3 is CAWYRVAAHREGYTF. In DNA, the CDR3 is TGTGCCTGGTATAGAGTGGCAGCCCACAGAGAGGGCTACACCTTC.

Relative to its sample, this clonotype is large (0.1 to 1%). The V and J genes are TRBV27 and TRBJ1-1; weak D call: TRBD1 (5 bases). The CDR3 is 14 amino acids. In germline, CDR1 is MNHEY, CDR2 SMNVEV (reference sequence). V was trimmed by 6 bases and J by 5 bases, leaving 16 bases between them. The CDR3 sequence: CASRETGKGTEAFF. The DNA of the CDR3 is TGTGCCAGCAGAGAAACAGGTAAAGGAACTGAAGCTTTCTTT.

Judged by abundance, this clonotype is medium-sized. This rearrangement joins TRBV20-1 to TRBJ2-7; TRBD2 might be the D (5 bases). V shed 3 bases and J shed 2 bases, with 8 bases lying between them. Germline V CDR1 and CDR2: DFQATT, SNEGSKA (reference sequence). The length of the CDR3 is 12 residues. CDR3 nucleotides: TGCAGTGCTAGGAGGGTCACCTACGAGCAGTACTTC. Amino acid sequence: CSARRVTYEQYF.

This clonotype is classed as large. The chain links TRBV6-5 to TRBJ1-6; no firm D call. The CDR3 covers 14 residues. Germline CDR1 is MNHEY and CDR2 is SVGAGI. Trimming removed 2 bases from V and 11 bases from J, with 13 bases in between. The CDR3 spells CASSYQPDRPPLHF. CDR3 bases: TGTGCCAGCAGTTACCAACCCGACCGGCCACCCCTCCACTTT.

This clonotype qualifies as large. The gene calls are TRBV11-2 and TRBJ2-5, with no clear D. There are 13 residues in the CDR3. CDR1 is SGHAT, CDR2 FQNNGV, per germline. Trimming removed 5 bases from V and 3 bases from J, with 10 bases in between. In DNA form, the CDR3 reads TGTGCCAGCAGCCCCCGACGGGAAGAGACCCAGTACTTC. This encodes CASSPRREETQYF.

This chain joins TRBV4-3 and TRBJ2-7; perhaps TRBD2 as D (5 bases). This CDR3 comprises 13 residues. Germline assignment: CDR1 LGHNA and CDR2 YSLEER. Trimming removed 0 bases at V and 5 bases at J, with 8 bases between. CDR3 sequence (DNA): TGCGCCAGCAGCCAAGATCGGGGTCACGAGCAGTACTTC. Amino acid sequence: CASSQDRGHEQYF.

By share, this clonotype ranks as large. The chain has TRBV20-1 and TRBJ2-6, with a tentative D call TRBD2 (6 bases). CDR1 and CDR2 from the germline V gene are DFQATT and SNEGSKA (reference sequence). The V end lost 7 bases, the J end lost 0 bases, and 16 bases lay between the germline ends. CDR3 size: 16 residues. The CDR3 here is CSGQYRGLSGANVLTF. CDR3 sequence (DNA): TGCAGTGGCCAGTACCGGGGACTCTCTGGGGCCAACGTCCTGACTTTC.

This clonotype is classed as large. V gene TRBV7-9 combines with J gene TRBJ1-1; possibly TRBD1 for D (5 bases). The ends were cut back, 7 bases at V and 4 bases at J, with 19 bases in the middle. Germline values: CDR1 SEHNR, CDR2 FQNEAQ (reference sequence). The CDR3 totals 15 residues. The DNA for the CDR3 is TGTGCCAGCAACGGGGGGGATGGTTCGGGCACTGAAGCTTTCTTT. Residues: CASNGGDGSGTEAFF.

In its sample, this clonotype is large (0.1 to 1%). The rearrangement links TRBV6-1 to TRBJ1-2; 7 bases are shared with TRBD1. Germline V gene data show CDR1 as MNHNS and CDR2 as SASEGT. The ends lost 2 bases at V and 5 bases at J; junction bases unmatched: 5. This CDR3 comprises 14 residues. DNA for the CDR3: TGTGCCAGCAGTGAACGAGGGACAGTATATGGCTACACCTTC. Protein product: CASSERGTVYGYTF.

By sample share, this clonotype is large (0.1 to 1%). The V gene is TRBV20-1, the J gene TRBJ1-2; weak D call: TRBD1 (5 bases). V was cut by 0 bases and J by 8 bases, with 19 bases left in between. CDR3 length: 15 amino acids. CDR1 is DFQATT, CDR2 SNEGSKA, per germline (reference sequence). The CDR3 loop reads CSARDKGQGSVGYTF. For the CDR3, the DNA is TGCAGTGCTAGAGATAAAGGGCAGGGATCAGTCGGCTACACCTTC.

By sample share, this clonotype is large. This chain uses TRBV28 with TRBJ2-5; D remains ambiguous. This CDR3 has 15 residues. CDR1 is MDHEN, CDR2 SYDVKM, per germline. V lost 4 bases, J lost 5 bases, and 17 bases lay in between. This CDR3 is CASSSERRSKETQYF. In DNA form, the CDR3 reads TGTGCCAGCAGTTCAGAACGCAGGTCGAAGGAGACCCAGTACTTC.

This clonotype ranks as large (0.1 to 1%). This chain links TRBV28 with TRBJ1-2; a possible D gene is TRBD1 (6 bases). This CDR3 region has 13 residues. Germline CDR1 reads MDHEN; CDR2 reads SYDVKM. V dropped 5 bases and J dropped 4 bases, with 11 bases sitting between them. CDR3 protein: CASSRTELYGYTF. The CDR3 nucleotides are TGTGCCAGCAGTCGGACAGAGCTCTATGGCTACACCTTC.

Within the sample, this clonotype is medium-sized. CDR3 nucleotides: TGCGCCAGCAGCCAAAAGTCCGGGACAAACTATGGCTACACCTTC. It yields the protein CASSQKSGTNYGYTF. The gene calls are TRBV5-1 and TRBJ1-2; a weak D match, TRBD1 (6 bases). This CDR3 contains 15 residues. Trimming cost V 4 bases and J 2 bases, with 15 bases left between them. From germline, CDR1 is SGHRS and CDR2 YFSETQ.

The genes are TRBV5-4 and TRBJ2-2; D perhaps matches TRBD2 (6 bases). Trimming removed 4 bases at V and 0 bases at J, with 10 bases between. The CDR3 is 15 amino acids. In germline, CDR1 is SGHNT, CDR2 YYREEE (reference sequence). The CDR3 DNA is TGTGCCAGCAGCCCTGGGACTTCGAACACCGGGGAGCTGTTTTTT. Translated: CASSPGTSNTGELFF.

There are a few counts of this clonotype. V is TRBV3-1 and J is TRBJ1-2; 7 bases map to TRBD1. The J segment lost 8 bases and the V segment lost 1 base, leaving 7 bases of the junction unmatched. The CDR3 runs to 14 residues. Germline values: CDR1 LGHDT, CDR2 YNNKEL (reference sequence). The CDR3 DNA follows: TGTGCCAGCAGCCAAGGCTGGGCAGGGGGAGGCTACACCTTC. This gives the protein CASSQGWAGGGYTF.

In its sample, this clonotype was seen a few times. CDR3 nucleotide sequence: TGTGCCAGCAGTGAAAGGACAGGGTCTGGCTACAATGAGCAGTTCTTC. Protein product: CASSERTGSGYNEQFF. The chain employs TRBV2 and TRBJ2-1, with 8 bases fitting TRBD1. CDR1 and CDR2 (germline): SNHLY, FYNNEI. This CDR3 region has 16 residues. Unmatched junction bases numbered 6, after V lost 2 bases and J lost 3 bases.

By sample share, this clonotype is medium-sized. This rearrangement joins TRBV20-1 to TRBJ1-4, with 8 bases lining up with TRBD1. Germline CDR1 and CDR2: DFQATT and SNEGSKA (reference sequence). CDR3 length: 13 amino acids. V was clipped by 5 bases and J by 3 bases; unmatched bases: 2. CDR3 nucleotide sequence: TGCAGTGCTGACAGGGGCGCTAATGAAAAACTGTTTTTT. Amino acids: CSADRGANEKLFF.

By share, this clonotype counts as medium-sized. CDR3 in DNA: TGCGCCAGCAGCCAAGTGGCCAGGGCGGACTATGGCTACACCTTC. Its protein product is CASSQVARADYGYTF. The chain is built from TRBV4-1 and TRBJ1-2; D may be TRBD1 (5 bases). The germline CDR1 and CDR2 sequences are MGHRA and YSYEKL. The CDR3 spans 15 residues. Deletions cut 1 base from V and 3 bases from J, with 12 bases between.

This clonotype qualifies as hyperexpanded. V gene TRBV18 combines with J gene TRBJ1-1; no definite D call. V was cut by 6 bases and J by 3 bases, with 11 bases left in between. CDR3 length: 13 residues. The germline gives CDR1 KGHSH, CDR2 LQKENI. For the CDR3, the DNA is TGTGCCAGCTCGCGAGCTGGTGACACTGAAGCTTTCTTT. Its protein product is CASSRAGDTEAFF.

Notes on this clonotype: The germline gene is not matched at one end of the junction; a read error may be the cause. This sequence joins TRBV30 and TRBJ1-1, with D possibly TRBD1 on 6 matching bases. Germline CDR1 is GTSNPN and CDR2 is SVGIG (reference sequence). The length of the CDR3 is 15 residues. CDR3 amino acids: CARSLPDRKNTEAFF. The CDR3 nucleotides are TGTGCCCGGAGTCTTCCGGACAGAAAGAACACTGAAGCTTTCTTT.